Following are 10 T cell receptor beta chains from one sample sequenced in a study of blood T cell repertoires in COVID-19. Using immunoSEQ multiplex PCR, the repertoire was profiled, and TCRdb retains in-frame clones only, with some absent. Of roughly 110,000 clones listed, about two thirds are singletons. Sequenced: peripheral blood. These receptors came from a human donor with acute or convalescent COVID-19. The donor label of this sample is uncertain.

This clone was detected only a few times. The CDR3 DNA is TGTGCCAGCGGCCCATCCCTGAACACTGAAGCTTTCTTT. It encodes CASGPSLNTEAFF. The chain uses TRBV3-1 (or the pseudogene TRBV3-2) and TRBJ1-1; D unclear. The V gene lost 8 bases and the J gene lost 0 bases, with 10 bases spanning the gap. The germline gives CDR1 LGHDT, CDR2 YNNKEL (reference sequence). This CDR3 comprises 13 residues.

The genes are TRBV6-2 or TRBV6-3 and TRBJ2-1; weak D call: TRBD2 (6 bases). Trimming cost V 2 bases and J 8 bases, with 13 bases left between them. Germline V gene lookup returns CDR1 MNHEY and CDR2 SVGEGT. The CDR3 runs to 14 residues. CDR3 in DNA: TGTGCCAGCAGTTACGCGGGGAGTAGGGATGAGCAGTTCTTC. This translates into CASSYAGSRDEQFF.

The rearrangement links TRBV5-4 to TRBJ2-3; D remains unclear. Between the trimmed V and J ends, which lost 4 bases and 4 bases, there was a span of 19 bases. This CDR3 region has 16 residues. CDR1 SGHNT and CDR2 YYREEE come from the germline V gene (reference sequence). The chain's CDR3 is CASSDSTRFGPDTQYF. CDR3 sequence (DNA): TGTGCCAGCAGCGATTCGACCCGTTTTGGGCCAGATACGCAGTATTTT.

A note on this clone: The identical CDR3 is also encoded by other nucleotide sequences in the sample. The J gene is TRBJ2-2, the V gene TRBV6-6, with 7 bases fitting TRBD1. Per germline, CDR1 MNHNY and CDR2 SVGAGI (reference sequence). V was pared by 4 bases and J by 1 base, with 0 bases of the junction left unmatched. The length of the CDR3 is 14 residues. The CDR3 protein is CASSWTGNTGELFF. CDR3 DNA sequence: TGTGCCAGCAGTTGGACAGGGAACACCGGGGAGCTGTTTTTT.

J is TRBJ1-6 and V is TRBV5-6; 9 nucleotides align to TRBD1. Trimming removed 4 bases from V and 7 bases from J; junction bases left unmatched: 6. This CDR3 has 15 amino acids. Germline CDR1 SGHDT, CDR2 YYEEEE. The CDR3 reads CASSILDRGNSPLHF. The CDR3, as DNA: TGTGCCAGCAGCATTTTAGACAGGGGGAATTCACCCCTCCACTTT.

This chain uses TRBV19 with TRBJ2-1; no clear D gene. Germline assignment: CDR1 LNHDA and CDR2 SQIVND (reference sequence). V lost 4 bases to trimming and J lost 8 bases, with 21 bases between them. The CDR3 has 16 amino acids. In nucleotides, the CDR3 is TGTGCCAGTAGTACCCAACGACTTATTCGCCGGGATGAGCAGTTCTTC. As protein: CASSTQRLIRRDEQFF.

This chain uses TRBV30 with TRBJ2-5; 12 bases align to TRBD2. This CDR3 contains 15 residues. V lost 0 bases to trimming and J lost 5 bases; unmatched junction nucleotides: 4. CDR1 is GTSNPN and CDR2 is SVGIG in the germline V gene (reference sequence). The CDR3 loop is CAWSVLTSGGETQYF. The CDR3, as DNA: TGTGCCTGGAGTGTACTTACTAGCGGGGGGGAGACCCAGTACTTC.

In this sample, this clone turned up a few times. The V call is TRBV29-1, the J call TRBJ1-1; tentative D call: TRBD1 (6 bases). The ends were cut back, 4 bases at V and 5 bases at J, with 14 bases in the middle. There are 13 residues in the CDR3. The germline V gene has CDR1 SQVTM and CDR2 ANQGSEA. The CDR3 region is CSVAPGARTEAFF. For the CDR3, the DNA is TGCAGCGTTGCTCCAGGGGCGAGGACTGAAGCTTTCTTT. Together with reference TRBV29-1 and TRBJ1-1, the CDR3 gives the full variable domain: SAVISQKPSRDICQRGTSLTIQCQVDSQVTMMFWYRQQPGQSLTLIATANQGSEATYESGFVIDKFPISRPNLTFSTLTVSNMSPEDSSIYLCSVAPGARTEAFFGQGTRLTVV.

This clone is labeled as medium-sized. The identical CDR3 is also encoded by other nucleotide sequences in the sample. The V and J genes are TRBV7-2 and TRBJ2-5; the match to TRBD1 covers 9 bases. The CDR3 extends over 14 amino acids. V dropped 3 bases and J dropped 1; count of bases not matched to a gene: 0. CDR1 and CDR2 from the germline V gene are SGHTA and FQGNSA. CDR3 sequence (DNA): TGTGCCAGCAGCTTGACAGGGGGCCAAGAGACCCAGTACTTC. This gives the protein CASSLTGGQETQYF.

In DNA, the CDR3 is TGTGCCACCGGGGGGGGCACCTATGGCTACACCTTC. It is translated as CATGGGTYGYTF. This rearrangement joins TRBV6-5 to TRBJ1-2, with D possibly being TRBD1 (6 bases). The germline CDR1 and CDR2 sequences are MNHEY and SVGAGI. Trimming left V 10 bases short and J 4 bases short, with 13 bases between. The CDR3 is made up of 12 amino acids.